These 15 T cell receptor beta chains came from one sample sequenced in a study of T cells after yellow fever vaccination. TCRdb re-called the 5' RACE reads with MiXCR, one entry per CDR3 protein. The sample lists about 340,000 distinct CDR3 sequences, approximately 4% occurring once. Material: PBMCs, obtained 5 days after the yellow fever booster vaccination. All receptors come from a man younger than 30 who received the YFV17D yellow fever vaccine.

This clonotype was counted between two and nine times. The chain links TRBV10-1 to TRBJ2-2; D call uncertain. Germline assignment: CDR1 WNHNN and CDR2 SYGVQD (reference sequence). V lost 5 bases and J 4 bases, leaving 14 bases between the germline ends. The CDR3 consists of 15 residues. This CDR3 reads CASSRLPPGTGELFF. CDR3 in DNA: TGCGCCAGCAGTCGGCTCCCACCGGGCACCGGGGAGCTGTTTTTT.

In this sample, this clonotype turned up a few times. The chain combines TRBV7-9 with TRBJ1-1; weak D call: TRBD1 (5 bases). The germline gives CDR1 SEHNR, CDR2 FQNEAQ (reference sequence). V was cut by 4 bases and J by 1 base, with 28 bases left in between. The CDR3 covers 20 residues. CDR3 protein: CASSSFAPGRHTRTNTEAFF. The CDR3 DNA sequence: TGTGCCAGCAGCTCGTTCGCTCCGGGACGCCATACCCGGACGAACACTGAAGCTTTCTTT.

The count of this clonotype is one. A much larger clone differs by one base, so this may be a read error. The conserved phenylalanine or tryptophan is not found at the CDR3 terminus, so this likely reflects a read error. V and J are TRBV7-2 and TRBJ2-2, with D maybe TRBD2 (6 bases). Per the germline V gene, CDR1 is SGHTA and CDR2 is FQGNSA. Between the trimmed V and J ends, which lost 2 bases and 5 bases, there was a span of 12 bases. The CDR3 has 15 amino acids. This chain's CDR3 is CASSLRAGRTGELFS. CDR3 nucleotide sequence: TGTGCCAGCAGCTTAAGGGCGGGGAGGACCGGGGAGCTGTTTTCT.

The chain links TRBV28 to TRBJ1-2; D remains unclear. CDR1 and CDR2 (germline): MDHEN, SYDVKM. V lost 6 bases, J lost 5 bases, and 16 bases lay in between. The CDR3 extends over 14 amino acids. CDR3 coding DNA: TGTGCCAGCAGCTCAGGACCTCCATGGTATGGCTACACCTTC. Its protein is CASSSGPPWYGYTF.

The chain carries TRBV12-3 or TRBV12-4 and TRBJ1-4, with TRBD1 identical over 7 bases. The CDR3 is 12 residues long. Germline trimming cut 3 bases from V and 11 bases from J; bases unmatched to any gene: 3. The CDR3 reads CASSFLRGKLFF. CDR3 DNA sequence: TGTGCCAGCAGTTTCCTCAGGGGGAAACTGTTTTTT.

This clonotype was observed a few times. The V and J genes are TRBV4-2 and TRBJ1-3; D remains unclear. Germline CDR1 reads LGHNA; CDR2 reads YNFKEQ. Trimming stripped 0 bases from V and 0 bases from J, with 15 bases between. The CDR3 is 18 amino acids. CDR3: CASSQDLQIMISGNTIYF. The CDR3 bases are TGTGCCAGCAGCCAAGATTTGCAGATTATGATCTCTGGAAACACCATATATTTT.

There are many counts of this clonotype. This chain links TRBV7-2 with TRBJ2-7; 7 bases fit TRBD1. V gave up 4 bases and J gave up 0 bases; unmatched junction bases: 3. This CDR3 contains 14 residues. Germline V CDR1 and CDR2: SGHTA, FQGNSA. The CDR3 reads CASSSRQGSYEQYF. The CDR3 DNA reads TGTGCCAGCAGCTCCAGACAGGGCTCCTACGAGCAGTACTTC.

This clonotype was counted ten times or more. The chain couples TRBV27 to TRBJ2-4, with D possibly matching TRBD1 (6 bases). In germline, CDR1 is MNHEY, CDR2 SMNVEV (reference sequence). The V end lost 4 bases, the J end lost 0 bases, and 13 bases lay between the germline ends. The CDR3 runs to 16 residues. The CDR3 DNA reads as TGTGCCAGCAGTTGGAGGCAGGGGATAGCCAAAAACATTCAGTACTTC. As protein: CASSWRQGIAKNIQYF.

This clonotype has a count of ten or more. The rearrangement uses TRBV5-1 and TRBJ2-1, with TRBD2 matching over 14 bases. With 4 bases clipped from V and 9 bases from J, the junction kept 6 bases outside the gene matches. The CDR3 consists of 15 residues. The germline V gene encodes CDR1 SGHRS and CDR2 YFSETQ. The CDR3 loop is CASSPGTSGGGEQFF. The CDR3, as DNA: TGCGCCAGCAGCCCGGGGACTAGCGGGGGCGGTGAGCAGTTCTTC.

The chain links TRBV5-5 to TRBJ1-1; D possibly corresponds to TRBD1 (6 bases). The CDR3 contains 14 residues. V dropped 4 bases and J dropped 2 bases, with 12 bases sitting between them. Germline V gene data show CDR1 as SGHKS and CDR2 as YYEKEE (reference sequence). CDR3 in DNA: TGTGCCAGCAGCCAGACAGGCCTCAACACTGAAGCTTTCTTT. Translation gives CASSQTGLNTEAFF.

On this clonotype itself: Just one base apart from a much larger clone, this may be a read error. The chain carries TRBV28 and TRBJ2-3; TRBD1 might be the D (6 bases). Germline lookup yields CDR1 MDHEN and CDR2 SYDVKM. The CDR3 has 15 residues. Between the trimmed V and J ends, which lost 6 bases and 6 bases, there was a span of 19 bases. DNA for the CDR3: TGTGCCAGCAGATTTGGGGGCCCGAGAGTGGATACGCAGTATTTT. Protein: CASRFGGPRVDTQYF.

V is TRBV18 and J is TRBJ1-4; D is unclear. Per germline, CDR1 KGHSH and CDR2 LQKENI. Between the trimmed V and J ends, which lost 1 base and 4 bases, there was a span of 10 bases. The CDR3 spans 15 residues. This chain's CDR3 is CASSPRTNNNEKLFF. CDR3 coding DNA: TGTGCCAGCTCACCACGGACGAACAATAATGAAAAACTGTTTTTT.

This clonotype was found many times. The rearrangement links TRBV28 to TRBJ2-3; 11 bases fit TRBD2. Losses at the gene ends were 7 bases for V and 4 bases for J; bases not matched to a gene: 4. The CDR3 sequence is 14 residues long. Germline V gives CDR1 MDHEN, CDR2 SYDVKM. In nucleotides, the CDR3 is TGTGCCAGCATCTCGGGACTAGCGGCAGATACGCAGTATTTT. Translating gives CASISGLAADTQYF.

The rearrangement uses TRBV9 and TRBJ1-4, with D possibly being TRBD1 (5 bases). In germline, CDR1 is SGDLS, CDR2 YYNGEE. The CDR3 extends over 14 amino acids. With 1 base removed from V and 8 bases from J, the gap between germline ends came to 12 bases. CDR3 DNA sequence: TGTGCCAGCAGCGTATCAGCTCAGGGAGAAAAACTGTTTTTT. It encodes CASSVSAQGEKLFF. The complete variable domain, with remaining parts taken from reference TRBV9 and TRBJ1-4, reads DSGVTQTPKHLITATGQRVTLRCSPRSGDLSVYWYQQSLDQGLQFLIQYYNGEERAKGNILERFSAQQFPDLHSELNLSSLELGDSALYFCASSVSAQGEKLFFGSGTQLSVL.

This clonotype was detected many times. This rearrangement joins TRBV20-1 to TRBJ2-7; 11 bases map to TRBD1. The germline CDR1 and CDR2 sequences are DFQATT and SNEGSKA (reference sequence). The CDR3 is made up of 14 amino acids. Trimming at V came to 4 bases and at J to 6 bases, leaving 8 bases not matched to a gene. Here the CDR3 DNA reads TGCAGTGCTAAATCGGACAGGGGGCTTGCCGAGCAGTACTTC. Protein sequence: CSAKSDRGLAEQYF.